These 27 T cell receptor beta chains were all obtained from the same sample, sequenced in a study of T cells in Graves' hyperthyroidism and ophthalmopathy. It was RNA transcripts that yielded the amplified TCR beta CDR3 regions. HTBI primers were the set used in a first-round RT-PCR of the TCR CDR3. TCRdb redid the calling of the multiplex PCR reads with MiXCR, one entry per CDR3 protein. The data show 730,000 or so distinct CDR3 sequences, around a sixth seen once. Sequencing was carried out using blood. The receptors shown here come from a woman aged 45-59 years with Graves' hyperthyroidism that later progressed to Graves' ophthalmopathy.

The chain carries TRBV19 and TRBJ2-3, with D perhaps given as TRBD1 or TRBD2 (5 bases each). This CDR3 comprises 14 residues. The V end lost 5 bases, the J end lost 4 bases, and 13 bases lay between the germline ends. Germline CDR1 reads LNHDA; CDR2 reads SQIVND (reference sequence). The DNA of the CDR3 is TGTGCCAGTAGTGCCCCCGGGACGGCAGATACGCAGTATTTT. Translation gives CASSAPGTADTQYF.

The table lists this clonotype with many counts. CDR3 nucleotides: TGCAGTGCTTTGGGACTAGCGGGCAACTTGGCCTACGAGCAGTACTTC. This encodes CSALGLAGNLAYEQYF. This sequence joins TRBV20-1 and TRBJ2-7; 12 nucleotides agree with TRBD2. CDR1 and CDR2 from the germline V gene are DFQATT and SNEGSKA (reference sequence). The length of the CDR3 is 16 residues. Germline trimming cut 5 bases from V and 2 bases from J; bases unmatched to any gene: 10.

The chain is built from TRBV12-5 and TRBJ2-3; D gene uncertain. Deletions cut 4 bases from V and 2 bases from J, with 4 bases between. The CDR3 length is 12 residues. The germline gives CDR1 LGHNT, CDR2 FRNRAP. The CDR3 DNA follows: TGTGCTAGTGGTTCCCACACAGATACGCAGTATTTT. This encodes CASGSHTDTQYF.

This clonotype was recorded at least ten times. This chain joins TRBV20-1 and TRBJ2-5; 8 bases fit TRBD1. The CDR3 sequence is 14 residues long. V lost 1 base, J lost 5 bases, and 6 bases stayed unmatched. Per the germline V gene, CDR1 is DFQATT and CDR2 is SNEGSKA (reference sequence). Here the CDR3 reads CSARAPDRVETQYF. For the CDR3, the DNA is TGCAGTGCTAGAGCTCCGGACAGGGTTGAGACCCAGTACTTC.

This clonotype has at least ten counts. The chain recombines TRBV12-3 or TRBV12-4 with TRBJ1-1, with D perhaps matching TRBD1 (5 bases). Trimming took off 6 bases at V and 2 bases at J, with 16 bases between the two ends. The CDR3 contains 15 residues. CDR3 sequence reads: CASSRSGTVNTEAFF. CDR3 sequence (DNA): TGTGCCAGCAGCCGCTCCGGGACGGTAAACACTGAAGCTTTCTTT.

The rearrangement joins TRBV7-2 to TRBJ1-2, with no clear D. Germline CDR1 reads SGHTA; CDR2 reads FQGNSA. Trimming stripped 4 bases from V and 4 bases from J, with 10 bases between. The CDR3 is made up of 13 amino acids. CDR3 loop: CASSSYNSYGYTF. CDR3 nucleotide sequence: TGTGCCAGCAGCTCGTACAATAGCTATGGCTACACCTTC. The full variable domain, its missing parts supplied by reference TRBV7-2 and TRBJ1-2, is GAGVSQSPSNKVTEKGKDVELRCDPISGHTALYWYRQSLGQGLEFLIYFQGNSAPDKSGLPSDRFSAERTGGSVSTLTIQRTQQEDSAVYLCASSSYNSYGYTFGSGTRLTVV.

This clonotype was counted many times. The V gene is TRBV7-3, the J gene TRBJ2-1; D call uncertain. Trimming removed 5 bases at V and 0 bases at J, with 8 bases between. The CDR3 length is 14 residues. Germline CDR1 SGHTA, CDR2 FQGTGA. The CDR3 region is CASSPSSSYNEQFF. CDR3 bases: TGTGCCAGCAGCCCCTCAAGCTCCTACAATGAGCAGTTCTTC.

This clonotype was counted only a few times. The V gene is TRBV7-2, the J gene TRBJ2-5; 9 nucleotides match TRBD1. The CDR3 runs 15 residues. The germline CDR1 and CDR2 sequences are SGHTA and FQGNSA. V was clipped by 5 bases and J by 4 bases; unmatched bases: 8. The CDR3 spells CASSRPGTGLETQYF. The CDR3 region has the DNA TGTGCCAGCAGCAGACCCGGGACAGGGTTAGAGACCCAGTACTTC.

In its sample, this clonotype was seen once. The chain links TRBV9 to TRBJ2-1, with a tentative D call TRBD2 (6 bases). V was pared by 4 bases and J by 8 bases, with 31 bases between. The CDR3 has 19 amino acids. Looked up from germline, CDR1 is SGDLS and CDR2 is YYNGEE. CDR3 DNA sequence: TGTGCCAGCAGCTCCCCCCCCCTGGACTACCCTCGGATGGACGATGAGCAGTTCTTC. Its translation: CASSSPPLDYPRMDDEQFF.

Comments on this clonotype: This clone may be a read error of a much larger clone one base away. This chain uses TRBV2 with TRBJ2-2; 9 bases map to TRBD1. CDR3 length: 14 amino acids. V gave up 3 bases and J gave up 9 bases; unmatched junction bases: 5. CDR1 and CDR2 from the germline V gene are SNHLY and FYNNEI. CDR3 sequence: CASSETGGSRELFF. The CDR3 coding sequence is TGTGCCAGCAGTGAGACAGGGGGATCCAGGGAGCTGTTTTTT.

Concerning this clonotype: One base away lies a much larger clone, so this may be a sequencing read error. This chain connects TRBV3-1 to TRBJ1-5; unclear D gene. V lost 1 base and J lost 4, with 11 bases in between. The CDR3 sequence is 15 residues long. Per the germline V gene, CDR1 is LGHDT and CDR2 is YNNKEL (reference sequence). CDR3: CASSQGGTPNQPQHF. The CDR3 region has the DNA TGTGCCAGCAGCCAAGGAGGAACGCCTAATCAGCCCCAGCATTTT.

This clonotype was observed a few times. The chain has TRBV9 and TRBJ1-4, with 9 bases matching TRBD1. The V gene's germline CDR1 is SGDLS and CDR2 YYNGEE. The V and J ends lost 4 bases and 7 bases, in that order; junction bases with no gene match: 5. CDR3 length: 14 amino acids. The CDR3 region is CASSISQGAEKLFF. The CDR3 coding sequence is TGTGCCAGCAGCATATCACAGGGGGCTGAAAAACTGTTTTTT.

This clonotype appeared a few times. The chain couples TRBV20-1 to TRBJ2-7, with 7 bases fitting TRBD1. J gave up 3 bases and V 3 bases, and 8 bases lay outside the gene matches. This CDR3 region has 14 residues. Germline V gene lookup returns CDR1 DFQATT and CDR2 SNEGSKA (reference sequence). CDR3 coding DNA: TGCAGTGCTAGGGACAGGCACTCCTACTACGAGCAGTACTTC. Its protein product is CSARDRHSYYEQYF.

This clonotype has just one count. This chain connects TRBV5-1 to TRBJ2-1; D is perhaps TRBD2 (6 bases). The germline V gene encodes CDR1 SGHRS and CDR2 YFSETQ. V shed 4 bases and J shed 3 bases, with 14 bases lying between them. The CDR3 covers 15 residues. CDR3 DNA: TGCGCCAGCAGCCCCGGGACTCAGATCTACAATGAGCAGTTCTTC. It specifies CASSPGTQIYNEQFF.

This sequence joins TRBV4-1 and TRBJ1-1; 7 nucleotides line up with TRBD1. Trimming cost V 2 bases and J 4 bases; bases outside gene matches: 4. The CDR3 loop spans 14 amino acids. Germline CDR1 is MGHRA and CDR2 is YSYEKL. CDR3 nucleotides: TGCGCCAGCAGCCAAAACTACAGGGGCACTGAAGCTTTCTTT. As protein: CASSQNYRGTEAFF.

The chain recombines TRBV27 with TRBJ1-6, with TRBD1 identical over 8 bases. The CDR3 spans 13 residues. From germline, CDR1 is MNHEY and CDR2 SMNVEV (reference sequence). With 4 bases clipped from V and 11 bases from J, the junction kept 4 bases outside the gene matches. CDR3 DNA sequence: TGTGCCAGCAGTTATGACAGGGGAACACCCCTCCACTTT. Translation gives CASSYDRGTPLHF.

The rearrangement joins TRBV6-2 or TRBV6-3 to TRBJ1-2; TRBD1 aligns across 7 bases. The CDR3 has 16 amino acids. The germline CDR1 and CDR2 sequences are MNHEY and SVGEGT. The trim removed 5 bases at V and 2 bases at J, leaving 11 bases unmatched. The CDR3 here is CASSTPEGAENYGYTF. The DNA of the CDR3 is TGTGCCAGCAGTACCCCAGAGGGGGCAGAAAACTATGGCTACACCTTC.

A few counts support this clonotype. A single base separates this from a much larger clone, so it may be a read error. V and J are TRBV20-1 and TRBJ2-1; 8 bases fit TRBD2. The CDR3 has 14 amino acids. Germline V gene lookup returns CDR1 DFQATT and CDR2 SNEGSKA (reference sequence). The CDR3 spells CSASGASGYNELFF. CDR3 DNA: TGCAGTGCTAGTGGGGCTAGCGGGTACAATGAGCTGTTCTTC.

The chain joins TRBV9 to TRBJ1-2; D remains ambiguous. This CDR3 contains 15 residues. V was shortened by 4 bases and J by 8 bases, with 21 bases between the two germline ends. CDR1 SGDLS and CDR2 YYNGEE come from the germline V gene. This chain's CDR3 is CASSPEVGSVRGYTF. The CDR3 DNA follows: TGTGCCAGCAGCCCTGAGGTGGGCTCGGTACGGGGCTACACCTTC. Supplemented by reference TRBV9 and TRBJ1-2, the full variable domain reads DSGVTQTPKHLITATGQRVTLRCSPRSGDLSVYWYQQSLDQGLQFLIQYYNGEERAKGNILERFSAQQFPDLHSELNLSSLELGDSALYFCASSPEVGSVRGYTFGSGTRLTVV.

This clonotype was observed many times. The gene calls are TRBV20-1 and TRBJ1-6; TRBD1 agrees at 10 bases. CDR3 size: 17 residues. V lost 1 base, J lost 7 bases, and 10 bases stayed unmatched. Per germline, CDR1 DFQATT and CDR2 SNEGSKA (reference sequence). CDR3 loop: CSARARTGGSGNSPLHF. Written as DNA, the CDR3 is TGCAGTGCTAGAGCTCGGACAGGGGGGTCGGGGAATTCACCCCTCCACTTT.

The V call is TRBV29-1, the J call TRBJ2-5; possibly TRBD2 for D (6 bases). V was trimmed by 2 bases and J by 5 bases, leaving 15 bases between them. The CDR3 runs 14 residues. From germline, CDR1 is SQVTM and CDR2 ANQGSEA. DNA for the CDR3: TGCAGCGTTGAAAGCGCGGGGTGGGAGGAGACCCAGTACTTC. Residues: CSVESAGWEETQYF.

This clonotype was seen a handful of times. The genes are TRBV29-1 and TRBJ2-2; TRBD2 matches 10 bases. With V trimmed by 3 bases and J by 7 bases, 14 bases remained unmatched. This CDR3 comprises 17 residues. Germline CDR1 and CDR2: SQVTM and ANQGSEA. The CDR3: CSVDRLAGAGDVGELFF. As DNA, the CDR3 is TGCAGCGTTGATCGTCTAGCGGGGGCCGGAGATGTCGGGGAGCTGTTTTTT.

This clonotype came up many times. The chain joins TRBV7-9 to TRBJ2-7, with 7 positions matching TRBD1. The CDR3 is 13 amino acids. Germline values: CDR1 SEHNR, CDR2 FQNEAQ (reference sequence). Unmatched junction bases numbered 4, after V lost 5 bases and J lost 3 bases. CDR3 in amino acids: CASSQTGDYEQYF. In DNA, the CDR3 is TGTGCCAGCAGCCAAACAGGGGACTACGAGCAGTACTTC.

The genes are TRBV20-1 and TRBJ2-3; a weak D match, TRBD1 (7 bases). V was trimmed by 4 bases and J by 3 bases, leaving 17 bases between them. The CDR3 runs to 15 residues. The germline gives CDR1 DFQATT, CDR2 SNEGSKA (reference sequence). CDR3 sequence: CSATRGPGGTDTQYF. CDR3 DNA sequence: TGCAGTGCTACTCGGGGGCCAGGGGGAACAGATACGCAGTATTTT.

This clonotype was seen ten or more times. The J gene is TRBJ1-2, the V gene TRBV7-2, with TRBD1 matching over 7 bases. Germline CDR1 reads SGHTA; CDR2 reads FQGNSA. Trimming cost V 3 bases and J 2 bases; bases outside gene matches: 6. The CDR3 is made up of 15 amino acids. The DNA of the CDR3 is TGTGCCAGCAGCTTGGGCTCGACAGGGAACTATGGCTACACCTTC. This encodes CASSLGSTGNYGYTF.

In its sample, this clonotype was seen a few times. The rearrangement links TRBV3-1 to TRBJ1-2; D perhaps matches TRBD1 (5 bases). V was pared by 0 bases and J by 8 bases, with 16 bases between. The CDR3 runs to 15 residues. CDR1 LGHDT and CDR2 YNNKEL come from the germline V gene (reference sequence). Here the CDR3 DNA reads TGTGCCAGCAGCCAAGACGGAGGGGTCATGGGGGGCTACACCTTC. It encodes CASSQDGGVMGGYTF.

This clonotype appeared a few times. The V and J genes are TRBV6-1 and TRBJ1-5; no clear D. The CDR3 is made up of 16 amino acids. Germline V lookup: CDR1 MNHNS, CDR2 SASEGT. Trimming removed 4 bases at V and 1 base at J, with 14 bases between. CDR3 DNA sequence: TGTGCCAGCAGTGTATTTACGACACAAAGCAATCAGCCCCAGCATTTT. This translates into CASSVFTTQSNQPQHF.